Given below is one TCR beta chain in context. This sample was included in a study of blood T cell repertoires in COVID-19. Turning to the study itself: Specimens from acute and convalescent COVID-19 originated in the United States, Italy and Spain. Sources were T cells, B-cell-depleted T cells, or PBMCs; the material itself was cDNA or gDNA.

Some clones are missing from TCRdb's copy, which holds only in-frame ones; the method was immunoSEQ multiplex PCR. The sample has 150,000 to 200,000 clones; 76% are singletons. This receptor was identified in a woman aged 50 to 65 with acute COVID-19. The source material was PBMCs or T cells enriched from blood (not recorded which).

CDR3 in DNA: TGTGCCAGTACCGGACAGGGAGGAGAGACCCAGTACTTC. This translates into CASTGQGGETQYF. V and J are TRBV19 and TRBJ2-5, with 8 positions matching TRBD1. CDR1 and CDR2 (germline): LNHDA, SQIVND (reference sequence). The V gene end was trimmed by 7 bases and the J gene end by 4 bases; junction bases not matched to a gene: 5. The CDR3 runs to 13 residues.